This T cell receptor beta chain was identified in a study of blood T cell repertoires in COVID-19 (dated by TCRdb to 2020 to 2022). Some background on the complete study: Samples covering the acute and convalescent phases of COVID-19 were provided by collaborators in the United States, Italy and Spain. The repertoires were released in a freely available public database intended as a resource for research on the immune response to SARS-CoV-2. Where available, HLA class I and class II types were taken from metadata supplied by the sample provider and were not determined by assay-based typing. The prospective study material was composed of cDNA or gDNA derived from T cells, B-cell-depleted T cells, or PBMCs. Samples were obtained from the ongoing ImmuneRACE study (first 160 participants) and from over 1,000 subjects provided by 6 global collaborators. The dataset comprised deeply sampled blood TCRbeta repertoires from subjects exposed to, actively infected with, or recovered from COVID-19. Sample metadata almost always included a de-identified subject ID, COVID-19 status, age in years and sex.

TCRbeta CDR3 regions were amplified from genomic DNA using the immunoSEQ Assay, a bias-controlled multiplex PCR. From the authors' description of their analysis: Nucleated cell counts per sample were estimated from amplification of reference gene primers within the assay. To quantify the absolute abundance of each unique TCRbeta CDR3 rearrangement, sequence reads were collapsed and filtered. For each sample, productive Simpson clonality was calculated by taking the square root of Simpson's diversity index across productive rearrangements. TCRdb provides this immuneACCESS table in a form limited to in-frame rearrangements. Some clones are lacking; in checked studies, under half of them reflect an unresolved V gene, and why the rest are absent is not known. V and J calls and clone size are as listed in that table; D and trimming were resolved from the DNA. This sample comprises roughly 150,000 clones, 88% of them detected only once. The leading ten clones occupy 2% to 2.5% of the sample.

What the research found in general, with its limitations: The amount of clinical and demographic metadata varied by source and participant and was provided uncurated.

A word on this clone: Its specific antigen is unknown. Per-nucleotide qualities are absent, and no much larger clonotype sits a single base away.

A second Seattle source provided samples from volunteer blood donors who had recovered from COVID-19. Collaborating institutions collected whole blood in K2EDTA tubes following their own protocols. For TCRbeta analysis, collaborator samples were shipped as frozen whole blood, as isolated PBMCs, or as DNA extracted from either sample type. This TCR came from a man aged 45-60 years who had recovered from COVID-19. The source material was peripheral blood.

The CDR3 loop reads CASSLEEGKGTEAFF. The DNA sequence is TGTGCCAGCAGCTTAGAGGAGGGGAAGGGGACTGAAGCTTTCTTT. The rearranged chain carries TRBV7-9 and TRBJ1-1; the D gene is perhaps TRBD1, from 5 matching bases. V loses 1 base of germline sequence and J loses 5 bases, and the interval between the two ends is 14 bases. For CDR1 and CDR2, the germline V gene (reference sequence) lists SEHNR and FQNEAQ. The CDR3 sequence holds 15 residues, the cysteine and phenylalanine included. Solely the CDR3 DNA is kept, with 45 bases framed from the first base.